Listed below are T cell receptor beta chains from one sample, sequenced in a study of T-cell memory formation after mild COVID-19. TCRdb passed the 5' RACE reads through MiXCR, listing each CDR3 protein once. The sample records approximately 490,000 distinct CDR3 sequences, 20% being singletons. What was sequenced was PBMCs or a T cell subset sorted from them (not recorded which). These receptors were collected from an adult woman who had mild COVID-19 (a few samples of this study predate the infection). Cell type and time point are not known. Each CDR3 is given with its conserved first and last residue. Each record gives: clone size, D gene, J gene, V gene, CDR3 DNA, CDR3 protein. A D gene is named only where the DNA matches it firmly. Only some rows state a clone size, as once, few, many or a class for expanded clones.

clone size: many; D gene: NA; J gene: TRBJ2-7; V gene: TRBV2; CDR3 DNA: TGTGCCAGCAGTGAGCAAGGGGCGAGCTCCTACGAGCAGTACTTC; CDR3 protein: CASSEQGASSYEQYF
clone size: few; D gene: NA; J gene: TRBJ2-7; V gene: TRBV2; CDR3 DNA: TGTGCCAGCAGTCCTAGGTCGACACATCCGCACTCCTACGAGCAGTACTTC; CDR3 protein: CASSPRSTHPHSYEQYF
clone size: few; D gene: TRBD1; J gene: TRBJ2-3; V gene: TRBV4-3; CDR3 DNA: TGCGCCAGCAGCCAGCTATCCGGGACAGCTGCAGATACGCAGTATTTT; CDR3 protein: CASSQLSGTAADTQYF
clone size: few; D gene: NA; J gene: TRBJ2-1; V gene: TRBV2; CDR3 DNA: TGTGCCAGCAGTCCACTAGGCGGACCACCCCCGCATGAGCAGTTCTTC; CDR3 protein: CASSPLGGPPPHEQFF
clone size: few; D gene: TRBD2; J gene: TRBJ2-5; V gene: TRBV7-3; CDR3 DNA: TGTGCCAGCAGCCCCGGACTAGCGGGGGGGGTGACCCAGTACTTC; CDR3 protein: CASSPGLAGGVTQYF
clone size: NA; D gene: NA; J gene: TRBJ2-5; V gene: TRBV7-6; CDR3 DNA: TGTGCCAGCAGCTTGTTTTCAGGAGTTGAGACCCAGTACTTC; CDR3 protein: CASSLFSGVETQYF
clone size: NA; D gene: NA; J gene: TRBJ1-1; V gene: TRBV5-1; CDR3 DNA: TGCGCCAGCTTGGGACATTTGAACACTGAAGCTTTCTTT; CDR3 protein: CASLGHLNTEAFF
clone size: NA; D gene: NA; J gene: TRBJ2-3; V gene: TRBV4-2; CDR3 DNA: TGTGCCAGCAGCCGGGCCCCGGGGAGCACAGATACGCAGTATTTT; CDR3 protein: CASSRAPGSTDTQYF
clone size: few; D gene: NA; J gene: TRBJ2-2; V gene: TRBV14; CDR3 DNA: TGTGCCAGCAGCCAGAGGGGAAGTGTCGGGGAGCTGTTTTTT; CDR3 protein: CASSQRGSVGELFF
clone size: NA; D gene: NA; J gene: TRBJ2-2; V gene: TRBV3-1; CDR3 DNA: TGTGCCAGCAGCCAGGGCGTCCCTACGAACACCGGGGAGCTGTTTTTT; CDR3 protein: CASSQGVPTNTGELFF
clone size: few; D gene: TRBD2; J gene: TRBJ2-1; V gene: TRBV29-1; CDR3 DNA: TGCAGCGTCCCCCCCGGCCTAGCGGGTCGCTCCTACAATGAGCAGTTCTTC; CDR3 protein: CSVPPGLAGRSYNEQFF
clone size: NA; D gene: NA; J gene: TRBJ2-7; V gene: TRBV7-9; CDR3 DNA: TGTGCCAGCAGCTTCTCGGATAGGGTGGGCGAGCAGTACTTC; CDR3 protein: CASSFSDRVGEQYF